This TCR beta chain stems from a study of blood T cell repertoires in COVID-19. On the study more broadly: Researchers got acute and convalescent COVID-19 samples from the United States, Italy and Spain.

The authors' processing: How many nucleated cells were present was estimated from reference gene primer amplification. The data were produced by immunoSEQ multiplex PCR, yet TCRdb's version contains in-frame clones alone and is incomplete. Clone size and V and J calls were adopted from that table, with D and trimming inferred from the DNA. The profile shows 400,000 to 500,000 clones, around 86% of them singletons. The J segment lost 10 bases and the V segment lost 5 bases, leaving 8 bases of the junction unmatched. The CDR3 has 13 residues. The germline gives CDR1 GTSNPN, CDR2 SVGIG (reference sequence).

This sequence was found in a woman aged 30 to 39 with active or convalescent COVID-19. This rearrangement joins TRBV30 to TRBJ2-3, with 11 bases matching TRBD2. Material: peripheral blood. CDR3 amino acids: CAWAPGTSGAQYF. The CDR3 nucleotides read TGTGCCTGGGCCCCGGGGACTAGCGGTGCGCAGTATTTT.